This TCR beta chain was found in a study of blood T cell repertoires in COVID-19. For the study at large: Spain, Italy and the United States supplied samples that represented acute and convalescent COVID-19. From T cells, B-cell-depleted T cells, or PBMCs came the material, which was cDNA or gDNA.

Trimming removed 6 bases from V and 4 bases from J; junction bases left unmatched: 3. The CDR3 consists of 13 residues. Methods used by the authors: Amplified reference gene primers provided the basis for estimating nucleated cell counts. Sequencing was performed with immunoSEQ multiplex PCR; in TCRdb, only in-frame clones are kept and a portion is missing. The V and J calls and the clone size are those of that table, but D and trimming were determined from the DNA. The table has around 100,000 clones, roughly nine tenths seen once. The receptor's source is a man in his forties with acute or convalescent COVID-19. The sample was peripheral blood. The V call is TRBV12-3 or TRBV12-4, the J call TRBJ1-1; 9 nucleotides line up with TRBD1. CDR3: CASRGTGSTEAFF. The CDR3, as DNA: TGTGCCAGCAGAGGGACAGGGAGCACTGAAGCTTTCTTT.